This section outlines one T cell receptor beta chain sequence together with its context. These data belong to a study of blood T cell repertoires in COVID-19. At the level of the study: Samples came from the United States, Italy and Spain, spanning acute and convalescent COVID-19.

The assay was immunoSEQ multiplex PCR, and TCRdb's table has in-frame clones only and misses some. The sample records some 370,000 clones, about 89% being singletons. Germline CDR1 and CDR2: MDHEN and SYDVKM. The ends were cut back, 3 bases at V and 6 bases at J, with 12 bases in the middle. CDR3 size: 14 residues. This sequence joins TRBV28 and TRBJ1-5; possible D gene TRBD1, 6 bases. The clonotype originates from a man aged 40-55 years with acute or convalescent COVID-19. Sequenced material: peripheral blood. CDR3 amino acids: CASSFQGLSQPQHF. The CDR3 DNA sequence: TGTGCCAGCAGTTTTCAGGGGCTCAGTCAGCCCCAGCATTTT.